The 17 T cell receptor beta chains below all came from one sample that was sequenced in a study of cytomegalovirus exposure and HLA in healthy donors. Vbeta (60) and Jbeta (13) primers were used in the PCR. Profiling relied on immunoSEQ multiplex PCR, and the TCRdb table lists in-frame clones only, not all of them. The data hold 150,000 to 200,000 clones, with roughly 80% observed a single time. Sample: PBMCs. The receptors shown here come from a woman in her thirties in good health and CMV-seropositive.

Worth noting for this clone: The junction does not match germline at one end; this may be a read error. The chain recombines TRBV19 with TRBJ2-1, with D tentatively TRBD1 (6 bases). Looked up from germline, CDR1 is LNHDA and CDR2 is SQIVND (reference sequence). The CDR3 extends over 16 amino acids. This CDR3 reads CASSFLDSSSLNGQFF. CDR3 DNA sequence: TGTGCCAGTAGTTTCTTGGACAGCTCTTCTCTAAATGGGCAGTTCTTC.

This chain joins TRBV19 and TRBJ2-1; D is unclear. V gave up 4 bases and J gave up 0 bases, with 4 bases separating them. The germline V gene has CDR1 LNHDA and CDR2 SQIVND (reference sequence). This CDR3 contains 13 residues. For the CDR3, the DNA is TGTGCCAGTAGTAGCGCCTCCTACAATGAGCAGTTCTTC. Residues: CASSSASYNEQFF. The variable domain in full, completed from reference TRBV19 and TRBJ2-1, reads DGGITQSPKYLFRKEGQNVTLSCEQNLNHDAMYWYRQDPGQGLRLIYYSQIVNDFQKGDIAEGYSVSREKKESFPLTVTSAQKNPTAFYLCASSSASYNEQFFGPGTRLTVL.

This clone was picked up one time. An end of the junction does not agree with germline; a read error may underlie this. The same CDR3 is also encoded by other DNA sequences in this sample. The chain combines TRBV6-6 with TRBJ2-1; possibly TRBD1 for D (6 bases). Germline CDR1 is MNHNY and CDR2 is SVGAGI (reference sequence). The CDR3 spans 14 residues. The CDR3 nucleotides are TGTGCCAGTAGTTATGGGGGCCGCTACAATGAGCAGTTCTTC. It translates to CASSYGGRYNEQFF.

The gene calls are TRBV13 and TRBJ1-5, with D tentatively TRBD1 (6 bases). The CDR3 extends over 13 amino acids. The V end was cut by 5 bases, the J end by 6 bases, with 11 bases between. Per germline, CDR1 PRHDT and CDR2 FYEKMQ (reference sequence). The DNA of the CDR3 is TGTGCCAGCAGCCCAGGGGTAGGTCAGCCCCAGCATTTT. Protein product: CASSPGVGQPQHF.

The V gene is TRBV6-6, the J gene TRBJ2-7, with 9 bases identical to TRBD1. The CDR3 totals 14 residues. V gave up 7 bases and J gave up 5 bases; unmatched junction bases: 9. CDR1 is MNHNY, CDR2 SVGAGI, per germline (reference sequence). CDR3 DNA sequence: TGTGCCAGCACCACCGGGGACAGGGACCACGAGCAGTACTTC. Translated, it gives CASTTGDRDHEQYF.

The chain carries TRBV7-9 and TRBJ1-5, with 7 bases that match TRBD1. The length of the CDR3 is 15 residues. The junction had 1 base not matched to a gene; V was cut back by 2 bases and J by 0 bases. Per the germline V gene, CDR1 is SEHNR and CDR2 is FQNEAQ (reference sequence). DNA of the CDR3: TGTGCCAGCAGCTTAAGGGACAGTAGCAATCAGCCCCAGCATTTT. It specifies CASSLRDSSNQPQHF. The entire variable domain, with the rest obtained from reference TRBV7-9 and TRBJ1-5, is as follows: DTGVSQNPRHKITKRGQNVTFRCDPISEHNRLYWYRQTLGQGPEFLTYFQNEAQLEKSRLLSDRFSAERPKGSFSTLEIQRTEQGDSAMYLCASSLRDSSNQPQHFGDGTRLSIL.

This chain uses TRBV19 with TRBJ1-1, with D possibly matching TRBD1 (5 bases). Germline-derived CDR1 and CDR2 are LNHDA and SQIVND (reference sequence). This CDR3 has 13 residues. Trimming took off 3 bases at V and 5 bases at J, with 10 bases between the two ends. The CDR3: CASSMGTWTEAFF. The CDR3 nucleotides are TGTGCCAGTAGTATGGGGACTTGGACTGAAGCTTTCTTT.

The V call is TRBV13, the J call TRBJ2-7; TRBD1 matches 7 bases. Germline CDR1 is PRHDT and CDR2 is FYEKMQ (reference sequence). The CDR3 spans 15 residues. With V trimmed by 2 bases and J by 2 bases, 6 bases remained unmatched. The CDR3 region has the DNA TGTGCCAGCAGCTTAAGGTCAGGGGGTACCTACGAGCAGTACTTC. It is translated as CASSLRSGGTYEQYF.

V is TRBV5-6 and J is TRBJ1-6; no definite D call. This CDR3 region has 15 residues. Germline V CDR1 and CDR2: SGHDT, YYEEEE. The ends were cut back, 5 bases at V and 7 bases at J, with 16 bases in the middle. The CDR3 loop reads CASSLFSGGNSPLHF. The CDR3 region has the DNA TGTGCCAGCAGTCTATTTTCAGGAGGAAATTCACCCCTCCACTTT.

The chain uses TRBV11-2 and TRBJ2-7, with D perhaps TRBD2 (5 bases). Trimming stripped 5 bases from V and 9 bases from J, with 17 bases between. CDR1 and CDR2 (germline): SGHAT, FQNNGV. This CDR3 has 13 residues. CDR3 residues: CASSLAVLSGQYF. CDR3 bases: TGTGCCAGCAGCCTAGCTGTACTCTCTGGGCAGTACTTC.

The V gene is TRBV4-1, the J gene TRBJ2-5, with 7 bases fitting TRBD2. The V gene end was trimmed by 3 bases and the J gene end by 4 bases; junction bases not matched to a gene: 11. This CDR3 spans 16 amino acids. The V gene's germline CDR1 is MGHRA and CDR2 YSYEKL. In DNA form, the CDR3 reads TGCGCCAGCAGCCAGACATTGCCGGGACTACCAGAGACCCAGTACTTC. It translates to CASSQTLPGLPETQYF.

V is TRBV6-1 and J is TRBJ2-3, with 8 bases aligning to TRBD1. V shed 6 bases, J shed 3 bases, and the junction held 5 bases outside the gene matches. Germline assignment: CDR1 MNHNS and CDR2 SASEGT. This CDR3 comprises 14 residues. The DNA of the CDR3 is TGTGCCAGCAGCGCCAGGACAGGGACAGATACGCAGTATTTT. It yields the protein CASSARTGTDTQYF.

The rearrangement joins TRBV7-3 to TRBJ1-6, with D possibly matching TRBD1 (5 bases). V was clipped by 2 bases and J by 10 bases, with 9 bases between them. The CDR3 contains 13 residues. CDR1 is SGHTA, CDR2 FQGTGA, per germline. The CDR3 here is CASSLGRGSPLHF. In nucleotides, the CDR3 is TGTGCCAGCAGCTTAGGGCGGGGGTCACCCCTCCACTTT.

The chain carries TRBV7-8 and TRBJ1-5; D gene unclear. This CDR3 has 14 amino acids. Germline lookup yields CDR1 SGHVS and CDR2 FQNEAQ. Trimming took 2 bases from V and 11 from J, leaving 16 bases between them. The CDR3 loop reads CASSLRSRSSAQHF. CDR3 DNA sequence: TGTGCCAGCAGCTTAAGGTCTAGGTCTTCGGCCCAGCATTTT.

In this sample, this clone turned up a few times. The genes are TRBV28 and TRBJ1-5, with no clear D. V lost 7 bases, J lost 6 bases, and 13 bases lay in between. CDR3 length equals 13 residues. Germline V gene sequence: CDR1 MDHEN, CDR2 SYDVKM. CDR3 sequence: CASTSSPGQPQHF. In DNA, the CDR3 is TGTGCCAGCACTTCCTCACCGGGTCAGCCCCAGCATTTT. Filled out from reference TRBV28 and TRBJ1-5, the complete variable domain reads DVKVTQSSRYLVKRTGEKVFLECVQDMDHENMFWYRQDPGLGLRLIYFSYDVKMKEKGDIPEGYSVSREKKERFSLILESASTNQTSMYLCASTSSPGQPQHFGDGTRLSIL.

V is TRBV15 and J is TRBJ2-1; D uncertain. The V gene's germline CDR1 is LNHNV and CDR2 YYDKDF (reference sequence). CDR3 length: 12 residues. V dropped 1 base and J dropped 9 bases, with 7 bases sitting between them. For the CDR3, the DNA is TGTGCCACCAGCAGAGGTTGGAGTGAGCAGTTCTTC. Translation gives CATSRGWSEQFF.

V and J are TRBV5-8 and TRBJ2-1; 7 bases fit TRBD1. The CDR3 spans 15 residues. CDR1 and CDR2 (germline): SGHTS, YDEGEE. Unmatched junction bases numbered 6, after V lost 2 bases and J lost 4 bases. CDR3 residues: CASSLRGGPYNEQFF. CDR3 nucleotide sequence: TGTGCCAGCAGCTTAAGAGGGGGCCCTTACAATGAGCAGTTCTTC.